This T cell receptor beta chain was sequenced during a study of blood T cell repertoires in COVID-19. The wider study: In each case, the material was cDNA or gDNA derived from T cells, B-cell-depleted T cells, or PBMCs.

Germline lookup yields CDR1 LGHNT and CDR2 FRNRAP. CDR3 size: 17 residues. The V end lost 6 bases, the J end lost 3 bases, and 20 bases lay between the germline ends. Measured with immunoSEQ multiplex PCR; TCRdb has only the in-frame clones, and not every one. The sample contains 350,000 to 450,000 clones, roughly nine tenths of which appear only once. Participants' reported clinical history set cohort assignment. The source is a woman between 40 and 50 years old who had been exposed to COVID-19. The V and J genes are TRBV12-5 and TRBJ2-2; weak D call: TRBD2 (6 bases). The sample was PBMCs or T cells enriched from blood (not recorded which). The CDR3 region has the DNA TGTGCTAGTGGCCCCGGGCGAACTAGCACAGACACCGGGGAGCTGTTTTTT. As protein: CASGPGRTSTDTGELFF.